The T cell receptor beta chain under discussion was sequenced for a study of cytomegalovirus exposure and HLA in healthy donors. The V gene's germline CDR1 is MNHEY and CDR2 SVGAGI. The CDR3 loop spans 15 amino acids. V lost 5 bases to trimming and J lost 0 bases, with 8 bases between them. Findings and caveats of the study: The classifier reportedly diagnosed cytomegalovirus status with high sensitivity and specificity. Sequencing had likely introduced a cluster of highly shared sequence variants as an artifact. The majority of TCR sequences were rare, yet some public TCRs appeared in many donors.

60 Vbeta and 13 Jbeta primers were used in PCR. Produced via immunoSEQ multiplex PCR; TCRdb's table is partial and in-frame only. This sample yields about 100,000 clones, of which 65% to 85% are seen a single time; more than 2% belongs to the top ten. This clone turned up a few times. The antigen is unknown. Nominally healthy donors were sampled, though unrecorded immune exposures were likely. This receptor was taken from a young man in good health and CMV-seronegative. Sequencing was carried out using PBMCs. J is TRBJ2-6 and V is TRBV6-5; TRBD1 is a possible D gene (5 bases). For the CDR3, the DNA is TGTGCCAGCAGTGTACAGGTCTCTGGGGCCAACGTCCTGACTTTC. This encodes CASSVQVSGANVLTF.